Below are 24 T cell receptor beta chains sequenced from a single sample in a study of shared clonotypes between healthy human individuals. TCRdb keeps only in-frame clones here, not all; method: immunoSEQ multiplex PCR. This table has about 1.5 million clones, approximately 98% appearing once. The sequencing input was naive CD4+ T cells sorted from blood. The sample's subset: CD45RA+ positively selected. The receptors originated from a man in his thirties or forties in good health.

This chain links TRBV25-1 with TRBJ2-3; 10 nucleotides line up with TRBD2. CDR3 length equals 15 residues. In germline, CDR1 is MGHDK, CDR2 SYGVNS. After removal of 2 bases from V and 5 bases from J, the junction contained 4 bases not matched to a gene. The CDR3 DNA reads as TGTGCCAGCAGTGAAGGGAGCGGGAGGGGAGATACGCAGTATTTT. Translating it yields CASSEGSGRGDTQYF.

This sequence joins TRBV27 and TRBJ2-3; D possibly uses TRBD1 or TRBD2 (7 bases each). CDR3 size: 16 residues. Germline CDR1 MNHEY, CDR2 SMNVEV (reference sequence). Trimming stripped 6 bases from V and 2 bases from J, with 18 bases between. Here the CDR3 DNA reads TGTGCCAGCAGCCGACCGGGAGGACAGGCCACAGATACGCAGTATTTT. Encoded protein: CASSRPGGQATDTQYF.

The rearrangement links TRBV7-8 to TRBJ1-3, with D possibly TRBD1 on 6 matching bases. V was shortened by 5 bases and J by 0 bases, with 11 bases between the two germline ends. CDR3 length: 15 residues. Germline CDR1 is SGHVS and CDR2 is FQNEAQ. The CDR3 region is CASSPRTVSGNTIYF. The DNA of the CDR3 is TGTGCCAGCAGCCCCCGGACAGTCTCTGGAAACACCATATATTTT.

The V gene is TRBV6-6, the J gene TRBJ1-5; D not certain. This CDR3 has 13 residues. Germline V lookup: CDR1 MNHNY, CDR2 SVGAGI (reference sequence). V gave up 6 bases and J gave up 1 base, with 7 bases separating them. This chain's CDR3 is CASRSHSNQPQHF. The CDR3 nucleotides are TGTGCCAGCAGAAGCCACAGCAATCAGCCCCAGCATTTT.

V usage is TRBV6-5 and J usage is TRBJ2-2; D is ambiguous. The CDR3 length is 14 residues. V gave up 8 bases and J gave up 8 bases, with 18 bases separating them. CDR1 is MNHEY and CDR2 is SVGAGI in the germline V gene. The CDR3 loop reads CASSRPIKRGELFF. The CDR3 coding sequence is TGTGCCAGCTCTCGTCCCATTAAGCGTGGGGAGCTGTTTTTT.

This clone was seen once. The chain links TRBV9 to TRBJ2-5; 8 bases line up with TRBD2. Germline V lookup: CDR1 SGDLS, CDR2 YYNGEE. V lost 1 base, J lost 5 bases, and 10 bases stayed unmatched. The CDR3 has 16 residues. CDR3 DNA: TGTGCCAGCAGCGTATCCGGGAGGGGTTCGGTGGAGACCCAGTACTTC. Residues: CASSVSGRGSVETQYF. Combining the CDR3 with reference TRBV9 and TRBJ2-5 gives the whole variable domain DSGVTQTPKHLITATGQRVTLRCSPRSGDLSVYWYQQSLDQGLQFLIQYYNGEERAKGNILERFSAQQFPDLHSELNLSSLELGDSALYFCASSVSGRGSVETQYFGPGTRLLVL.

The CDR3 loop reads CASGTSGTYEQYF. DNA for the CDR3: TGTGCCAGTGGGACTAGCGGGACCTACGAGCAGTACTTC. The V call is TRBV19, the J call TRBJ2-7, with 13 positions matching TRBD2. There are 13 residues in the CDR3. Germline V gene lookup returns CDR1 LNHDA and CDR2 SQIVND (reference sequence). V trimming: 8 bases; J trimming: 2 bases; junction bases outside the gene matches: 0.

Comment on this clone: The junction shows a germline mismatch at one end, possibly a read error. The chain couples TRBV7-2 to TRBJ1-2; D uncertain. Germline V gene data show CDR1 as SGHTA and CDR2 as FQGNSA. The CDR3 totals 11 residues. CDR3 loop: CASSLGGRLAF. The DNA of the CDR3 is TGTGCCAGCAGCTTAGGAGGGCGGTTGGCCTTC. Based on the CDR3 plus reference TRBV7-2 and TRBJ1-2, the full variable domain is GAGVSQSPSNKVTEKGKDVELRCDPISGHTALYWYRQSLGQGLEFLIYFQGNSAPDKSGLPSDRFSAERTGGSVSTLTIQRTQQEDSAVYLCASSLGGRLAFGSGTRLTVV.

The J gene is TRBJ1-4, the V gene TRBV25-1, with 7 bases matching TRBD1. The CDR3 runs 18 residues. Looked up from germline, CDR1 is MGHDK and CDR2 is SYGVNS. V was pared by 5 bases and J by 6 bases, with 18 bases of the junction left unmatched. In DNA form, the CDR3 reads TGTGCCAGCAGTACCCTCATTACCGACAGGGTAGTTTATGAAAAACTGTTTTTT. This sequence encodes CASSTLITDRVVYEKLFF.

The chain links TRBV5-5 to TRBJ2-7; D remains ambiguous. V was shortened by 0 bases and J by 2 bases, with 9 bases between the two germline ends. The CDR3 loop spans 14 amino acids. Germline CDR1 SGHKS, CDR2 YYEKEE (reference sequence). The CDR3 sequence is CASSLALVPYEQYF. The CDR3 region has the DNA TGTGCCAGCAGCTTGGCCTTAGTTCCCTACGAGCAGTACTTC.

The chain has TRBV10-1 and TRBJ2-7; TRBD2 matches 8 bases. V was clipped by 0 bases and J by 2 bases; unmatched bases: 6. Germline assignment: CDR1 WNHNN and CDR2 SYGVQD (reference sequence). This CDR3 has 16 amino acids. CDR3 loop: CASSESRLATTYEQYF. The CDR3 nucleotides are TGCGCCAGCAGTGAGTCGAGACTAGCGACCACCTACGAGCAGTACTTC.

This chain links TRBV2 with TRBJ2-5; 12 bases line up with TRBD2. With 8 bases clipped from V and 5 bases from J, the junction kept 9 bases outside the gene matches. Germline V gene lookup returns CDR1 SNHLY and CDR2 FYNNEI. The CDR3 spans 15 residues. The CDR3 region is CASAPTSGRSETQYF. DNA for the CDR3: TGTGCCAGCGCCCCAACTAGCGGGAGGTCTGAGACCCAGTACTTC.

The chain recombines TRBV4-3 with TRBJ2-2; tentatively, D is TRBD1 (5 bases). The ends were cut back, 3 bases at V and 1 base at J, with 18 bases in the middle. The V gene's germline CDR1 is LGHNA and CDR2 YSLEER. The CDR3 extends over 18 amino acids. The CDR3 spells CASSQHFRAGLNTGELFF. The CDR3 DNA reads as TGCGCCAGCAGCCAGCACTTCAGGGCAGGGTTGAACACCGGGGAGCTGTTTTTT.

CDR3 region: CASSFRFGSELWKCSQYF. The CDR3 nucleotides are TGTGCCAGCAGTTTTCGGTTCGGGAGCGAATTGTGGAAGTGTTCCCAGTACTTC. The chain employs TRBV27 and TRBJ2-5; the D gene is possibly TRBD2 (6 bases). With 3 bases removed from V and 9 bases from J, the gap between germline ends came to 29 bases. CDR1 MNHEY and CDR2 SMNVEV come from the germline V gene (reference sequence). CDR3 length: 18 amino acids.

About this clone itself: The same CDR3 is also encoded by other DNA sequences in this sample. The gene calls are TRBV7-3 and TRBJ2-2, with D possibly matching TRBD2 (5 bases). V was cut by 1 base and J by 8 bases, with 14 bases left in between. Germline V CDR1 and CDR2: SGHTA, FQGTGA. The CDR3 extends over 15 amino acids. The CDR3, as DNA: TGTGCCAGCAGCTTAAACTCCCGGGGTGGTGGGGAGCTGTTTTTT. It translates to CASSLNSRGGGELFF. Combining the CDR3 with reference TRBV7-3 and TRBJ2-2 gives the whole variable domain GAGVSQTPSNKVTEKGKYVELRCDPISGHTALYWYRQSLGQGPEFLIYFQGTGAADDSGLPNDRFFAVRPEGSVSTLKIQRTERGDSAVYLCASSLNSRGGGELFFGEGSRLTVL.

This clone is a singleton in its sample. The rearrangement links TRBV10-1 to TRBJ2-1, with TRBD2 as a possible D gene (5 bases). The CDR3 extends over 15 amino acids. Germline CDR1 WNHNN, CDR2 SYGVQD (reference sequence). Trimming cost V 11 bases and J 1 base, with 18 bases left between them. CDR3 nucleotide sequence: TGCGCCGGATTGACCCGGAGGTCGTCCTACAATGAGCAGTTCTTC. This encodes CAGLTRRSSYNEQFF.

J is TRBJ1-1 and V is TRBV5-1; D is undetermined. Trimming shortened V by 4 bases and J by 4 bases, and 14 bases separated the two germline ends. The CDR3 covers 14 residues. CDR1 and CDR2 (germline): SGHRS, YFSETQ. The DNA of the CDR3 is TGCGCCAGCAGCCCGGGCCTTTTGGGCACTGAAGCTTTCTTT. Its translation is CASSPGLLGTEAFF. The whole variable domain, remainder taken from reference TRBV5-1 and TRBJ1-1, is KAGVTQTPRYLIKTRGQQVTLSCSPISGHRSVSWYQQTPGQGLQFLFEYFSETQRNKGNFPGRFSGRQFSNSRSEMNVSTLELGDSALYLCASSPGLLGTEAFFGQGTRLTVV.

This chain links TRBV18 with TRBJ2-7; no clear D. Trimming stripped 1 base from V and 5 bases from J, with 6 bases between. Per the germline V gene, CDR1 is KGHSH and CDR2 is LQKENI. This CDR3 has 12 amino acids. CDR3 DNA sequence: TGTGCCAGCTCACCACGTTCCAACGAGCAGTACTTC. This encodes CASSPRSNEQYF.

V and J are TRBV23-1 and TRBJ2-5; 10 bases map to TRBD1. TRBV23-1 counts as an open reading frame of uncertain function. V was clipped by 1 base and J by 2 bases; unmatched bases: 7. The CDR3 runs to 17 residues. The CDR3 region is CASSQWLGDRGQETQYF. The CDR3 DNA reads TGCGCCAGCAGTCAATGGCTAGGGGACAGGGGACAAGAGACCCAGTACTTC.

In its sample, this clone was seen once. The chain has TRBV18 and TRBJ1-2; unclear D gene. The CDR3 spans 15 residues. Germline V gene sequence: CDR1 KGHSH, CDR2 LQKENI. Trimming took off 1 base at V and 8 bases at J, with 17 bases between the two ends. The CDR3 is CASSPLEGSSDGYTF. The CDR3, as DNA: TGTGCCAGCTCACCACTAGAGGGCAGCAGTGACGGCTACACCTTC.

This chain uses TRBV4-1 with TRBJ1-2; D remains unclear. CDR1 and CDR2 (germline): MGHRA, YSYEKL. The CDR3 extends over 15 amino acids. V was cut by 4 bases and J by 6 bases, with 18 bases left in between. The CDR3 spells CASSRNPTTLNGYTF. The CDR3 DNA reads TGCGCCAGCAGCCGCAACCCCACTACTCTTAATGGCTACACCTTC.

The rearrangement links TRBV18 to TRBJ1-1; TRBD1 matches at 9 bases. V shed 2 bases and J 6 bases; nucleotides not matched to a gene: 13. This CDR3 has 17 residues. The germline V gene encodes CDR1 KGHSH and CDR2 LQKENI. CDR3 sequence (DNA): TGTGCCAGCTCACCAAAACCCTTAGGGACAGGGATTGCTGAAGCTTTCTTT. Translated: CASSPKPLGTGIAEAFF.

The rearrangement joins TRBV7-8 to TRBJ2-2; no reliable D call. Germline V gene lookup returns CDR1 SGHVS and CDR2 FQNEAQ. The CDR3 runs 13 residues. With 1 base removed from V and 9 bases from J, the gap between germline ends came to 9 bases. The CDR3 spells CASSLVPDRELFF. The CDR3, as DNA: TGTGCCAGCAGCTTAGTTCCAGACAGGGAGCTGTTTTTT.

The chain joins TRBV5-1 to TRBJ1-4; D not certain. The germline V and J ends were trimmed by 0 bases and 5 bases, with 11 bases remaining between them. From germline, CDR1 is SGHRS and CDR2 YFSETQ. The CDR3 is 15 residues long. The CDR3 spells CASSLGVSVNEKLFF. CDR3 DNA: TGCGCCAGCAGCTTGGGGGTTTCGGTGAATGAAAAACTGTTTTTT.